This TCR beta chain was obtained from a study of OX40 agonist ivuxolimab in advanced cancers. Study conclusions and caveats: In general, CD8+ T cells held more expanded clones than CD4+ did, on average.

There are 11 residues in the CDR3. V shed 8 bases and J shed 5 bases, with 8 bases lying between them. Germline values: CDR1 MNHNS, CDR2 SASEGT. As for this clone: The target antigen is unknown.

The data were produced by immunoSEQ multiplex PCR, yet TCRdb's version contains in-frame clones alone and is incomplete. Altogether under 75,000 clones are present, approximately 90% being singletons, with the ten largest covering 0.6% to 0.7%. Sequencing used CD4+ or CD8+ T cells sorted from blood, obtained in a trial of the OX40 agonist ivuxolimab. This chain links TRBV6-1 with TRBJ2-3, with D unclear. This clonotype was obtained from an adult with an advanced solid tumor such as melanoma, head and neck, liver or kidney cancer. The CDR3 nucleotides read TGTGCCAGCGACTTGGTAGATACGCAGTATTTT. Translating gives CASDLVDTQYF.